What follows describes a single T cell receptor beta chain. This record comes from a study of blood T cell repertoires in COVID-19. This CDR3 region has 12 residues. Germline V gene data show CDR1 as MNHEY and CDR2 as SVGAGI. Sequencing used immunoSEQ multiplex PCR; TCRdb keeps in-frame clones, though not all of them. Of 100,000 to 130,000 clones listed, 80% to 85% are singletons. Input material: peripheral blood. The chain couples TRBV6-5 to TRBJ1-1; no clear D gene. The sequence was collected from a man in his 70s with acute or convalescent COVID-19. The CDR3: CAASGDNTEAFF. CDR3 DNA: TGTGCAGCGTCGGGAGATAACACTGAAGCTTTCTTT.